The clone carrying this T cell receptor beta chain was counted a few times. Its target is not known. CDR1 and CDR2 (germline): SGHRS, YFSETQ. Germline trimming cut 4 bases from V and 7 bases from J; bases unmatched to any gene: 4. The CDR3 is 13 residues long. cDNA libraries for TCR alpha and TCR beta, carrying sample barcodes and UMIs, came from 5'RACE with constant-segment primers. TCRdb used MiXCR to reprocess the 5' RACE reads, holding one entry per CDR3 protein. The data hold hundreds of thousands of distinct CDR3 sequences, with roughly 20% observed a single time. This entry belongs to a study of T-cell memory formation after mild COVID-19. Across the study: Each donor largely had its own TCR clusters.

Overall study results and limits: What remained unconfirmed was the SARS-CoV-2 specificity of second-wave clones peaking on day 37. Chiefly within CM and EM were the contracting CD4+ clones; CD8+ ones were within EMRA.

The chain couples TRBV5-1 to TRBJ1-4; 7 bases are shared with TRBD1. This receptor was identified in an adult woman who had mild COVID-19 (a few samples of this study predate the infection). Cell type and time point are not known. The material sequenced was PBMCs or a T cell subset sorted from them (not recorded which). This chain's CDR3 is CASSLTGVEKLFF. In DNA, the CDR3 is TGCGCCAGCAGCCTCACAGGGGTTGAAAAACTGTTTTTT.